The clone carrying this T cell receptor (beta chain) occurred many times. As yet, its antigen is unknown. The source of the sample is a study of glioma-infiltrating T cells. CDR1 and CDR2 from the germline V gene are SGHTA and FQGTGA. Trimming removed 3 bases from V and 0 bases from J; junction bases left unmatched: 16. The CDR3 has 19 residues. Study-level findings and limits: Gliomas, especially low-grade, showed above-expected tissue-blood divergence; non-neoplastic patients showed below. Tissue and blood shared very few CDR3 sequences.

TCR alpha and beta CDR3 regions were amplified from RNA using iRepertoire nested multiplex PCR. TCRdb passed the multiplex PCR reads through MiXCR, listing each CDR3 protein once. This sample has around 190,000 distinct CDR3 sequences, with around 30% found just once. Sequencing was performed on glioma tissue, nonneoplastic brain tissue, or PBMCs (not recorded which). The clonotype was recovered from a human donor with low-grade glioma or glioblastoma, undergoing nonglioma brain surgery, or in good health (not recorded which). The rearrangement joins TRBV7-3 to TRBJ2-7, with TRBD2 identical over 8 bases. CDR3 nucleotides: TGTGCCAGCAGCTTGCTGCGGGTCACTAGCGGCGTTCCCTCCTACGAGCAGTACTTC. It is translated as CASSLLRVTSGVPSYEQYF.